A selection of T cell receptor beta chains follows, all from one sample in a study of T cells in Graves' hyperthyroidism and ophthalmopathy. TCRdb fed the multiplex PCR reads into MiXCR, producing one record per CDR3 protein. The data hold approximately 410,000 distinct CDR3 sequences, with roughly 15% observed a single time. The sample taken for sequencing was blood. The receptors originated from a young man with Graves' ophthalmopathy. Each CDR3 is given with its conserved first and last residue. The order of the fields is clone size, V gene, J gene, D gene, CDR3 DNA, CDR3 protein. A D gene is named only where the DNA matches it firmly. Size is stated for part of the rows, as once, few or many counts, or as a class when the clone is expanded.

>many|TRBV7-9|TRBJ2-1|TRBD1
TGTGCCAGCAGCCTAGACTACAAATTGGACAGGGCGGACAATGAGCAGTTCTTC
CASSLDYKLDRADNEQFF
>many|TRBV3-1|TRBJ2-3|.
TGTGCCAGCAGCCAAGGGCAGGGCCCAGATACGCAGTATTTT
CASSQGQGPDTQYF
>many|TRBV20-1|TRBJ2-5|TRBD2
TGCAGTGCTAGAGGGACTAGCGGGGGGGAAATCCAAGAGACCCAGTACTTC
CSARGTSGGEIQETQYF
>many|TRBV3-1|TRBJ1-4|.
TGTGCCAGCAGCCAAGATCAGACAGGCTACTCTAATGAAAAACTGTTTTTT
CASSQDQTGYSNEKLFF
>many|TRBV5-6|TRBJ2-7|TRBD1
TGTGCCAGCAGCTTGGCTCACAGGGGGCGTCTTACCTACGAGCAGTACTTC
CASSLAHRGRLTYEQYF
>few|TRBV20-1|TRBJ2-7|.
TGCAGTGCTGGGGCTAGCCTAACGACCTACGAGCAGTACTTC
CSAGASLTTYEQYF
>many|TRBV6-5|TRBJ2-1|TRBD1
TGTGCCAGCAGTTACAGGACAGGGGCTACTGAGCAGTTCTTC
CASSYRTGATEQFF
>few|TRBV7-6|TRBJ2-5|TRBD1
TGTGCCAGCAGCCCTTTTACAGGGGCGAAGACCCAGTACTTC
CASSPFTGAKTQYF
>many|TRBV2|TRBJ2-2|.
TGTGCCAGCAGGACAACGGGGGGCGCGAACGGGGAGCTGTTTTTT
CASRTTGGANGELFF
>many|TRBV2|TRBJ2-1|.
TGTGCCAGCAGTGAAGGTTACAGGGCCGATGAGCAGTTCTTC
CASSEGYRADEQFF
>many|TRBV11-3|TRBJ2-1|.
TGTGCCAGCAGCGCTGGTAATCGGGCAGGACCTCTTCGGCGTGCACACAATGAGCAGTTCTTC
CASSAGNRAGPLRRAHNEQFF
>few|TRBV27|TRBJ1-5|TRBD1
TGTGCCAGCAGTTTAACCCTGACAGGGGGCCTTCAGCCCCAGCATTTT
CASSLTLTGGLQPQHF
>.|TRBV11-2|TRBJ2-1|.
TGTGCCAGCAGCTTATCCGGGACCTCGTACAATGAGCAGTTCTTC
CASSLSGTSYNEQFF
>many|TRBV5-5|TRBJ2-3|TRBD1
TGTGCCAGCAGGACAGGGGCGGGCACAGATACGCAGTATTTT
CASRTGAGTDTQYF
>few|TRBV7-9|TRBJ2-7|.
TGTGCCAGCAGCAAAACCGGGACGTTCTCCTACGAGCAGTACTTC
CASSKTGTFSYEQYF
>many|TRBV4-1|TRBJ2-3|TRBD2
TGCGCCAGCAGCCTTCAGACTAGCGGGGGGGCGGGTACGCAGTATTTT
CASSLQTSGGAGTQYF
>few|TRBV5-1|TRBJ2-1|TRBD2
TGCGCCAGCACTTCTAGCGGAGGGGCCTACAATGAGCAGTTCTTC
CASTSSGGAYNEQFF
>.|TRBV5-6|TRBJ2-3|TRBD1
TGTGCCAGCAGTACCGGGACAGGGGCCCTGGACACAGATACGCAGTATTTT
CASSTGTGALDTDTQYF
>.|TRBV7-9|TRBJ1-1|TRBD1
TGTGCCAGCAGCCGGGGACAGGGGGGAGCTGAAGCTTTCTTT
CASSRGQGGAEAFF
>many|TRBV11-2|TRBJ1-1|.
TGTGCCAGCAGCCGGGGATCCGCCAACACTGAAGCTTTCTTT
CASSRGSANTEAFF
>.|TRBV11-2|TRBJ2-7|.
TGTGCCAGCGGTGAAACGGACAGCCCCTCCTACGAGCAGTACTTC
CASGETDSPSYEQYF
>many|TRBV11-2|TRBJ2-4|TRBD1
TGTGCCAGCAGCTTAGGCACCTCGGGACAGCGTCAGTACTTC
CASSLGTSGQRQYF
>few|TRBV4-1|TRBJ1-3|TRBD1
TGCGCCAGCAGCCATGACAGGGCGGCAAACACCATATATTTT
CASSHDRAANTIYF